Each of the 14 T cell receptor beta chains below was sequenced from the same sample in a study of T cells in Graves' hyperthyroidism and ophthalmopathy (dated by TCRdb to between 2018 and 2020). The library was produced with multiplex PCR. Sequencing was carried out with an Illumina HiSeq 2000. Amplification of TCR beta CDR3 regions was carried out from RNA transcripts. The first round of RT-PCR for the TCR CDR3 was performed with the HTBI primer set and the Qiagen OneStep RT-PCR kit. TCRdb trimmed public reads at Q25 via fastp, called clones via MiXCR and kept in-frame beta chains. For every CDR3 protein sequence, its rows merge into one entry that carries the most common genes and DNA. A total of under 350,000 distinct CDR3 sequences appear in this sample, 20% to 25% of them only once. The ten largest account for roughly 52% of the sample. Source material: blood. The receptors here all came from a woman aged 50 to 60 with Graves' hyperthyroidism.

This clonotype was recorded at least ten times. This sequence joins TRBV7-2 and TRBJ2-1; 8 nucleotides match TRBD2. The length of the CDR3 is 18 residues. Germline assignment: CDR1 SGHTA and CDR2 FQGNSA. V lost 1 base to trimming and J lost 6 bases; unmatched junction nucleotides: 14. CDR3 sequence reads: CASSLEGPARLARNEQFF. The CDR3 region has the DNA TGTGCCAGCAGCTTAGAGGGGCCTGCAAGACTAGCGCGCAATGAGCAGTTCTTC.

In its sample, this clonotype was seen many times. The chain employs TRBV4-1 and TRBJ2-2; 7 bases fit TRBD1. Trimming took 1 base from V and 0 from J; bases not matched to a gene: 5. The CDR3 sequence is 17 residues long. Germline V gives CDR1 MGHRA, CDR2 YSYEKL. CDR3 nucleotide sequence: TGCGCCAGCAGCCAAGCTCCTCAGGGGGCGAACACCGGGGAGCTGTTTTTT. It encodes CASSQAPQGANTGELFF.

The chain has TRBV20-1 and TRBJ2-1; TRBD2 matches at 13 bases. Looked up from germline, CDR1 is DFQATT and CDR2 is SNEGSKA (reference sequence). Trimming cost V 6 bases and J 7 bases; bases outside gene matches: 6. CDR3 length: 14 amino acids. The CDR3 reads CSAKGTSGINEQFF. The CDR3 nucleotides read TGCAGTGCAAAGGGGACTAGCGGGATTAATGAGCAGTTCTTC.

The gene calls are TRBV6-1 and TRBJ2-7, with TRBD2 as a possible D gene (5 bases). The CDR3 spans 12 residues. Germline lookup yields CDR1 MNHNS and CDR2 SASEGT. V shed 6 bases and J shed 2 bases, with 8 bases lying between them. CDR3 bases: TGTGCCAGCAGCGGGGTCCCCTACGAGCAGTACTTC. Its translation is CASSGVPYEQYF.

J is TRBJ2-2 and V is TRBV7-9; D tentatively reads TRBD1 or TRBD2 (5 bases each). Germline values: CDR1 SEHNR, CDR2 FQNEAQ (reference sequence). Trimming took off 7 bases at V and 6 bases at J, with 15 bases between the two ends. The CDR3 totals 14 residues. The CDR3 DNA sequence: TGTGCCAGCAACGAGGGGATCATTGCCGGGGAGCTGTTTTTT. It specifies CASNEGIIAGELFF.

The gene calls are TRBV5-6 and TRBJ2-4; D is perhaps TRBD1 (5 bases). Between the trimmed V and J ends, which lost 5 bases and 2 bases, there was a span of 11 bases. Germline loops: CDR1 SGHDT, CDR2 YYEEEE. The CDR3 covers 14 residues. DNA for the CDR3: TGTGCCAGCAGAGCTCAGGGCTCCAAAAACATTCAGTACTTC. Translation: CASRAQGSKNIQYF.

The chain has TRBV20-1 and TRBJ1-1; D is ambiguous. Germline CDR1 reads DFQATT; CDR2 reads SNEGSKA (reference sequence). With 3 bases removed from V and 0 bases from J, the gap between germline ends came to 8 bases. CDR3 length: 13 residues. The CDR3: CSARYTLNTEAFF. DNA of the CDR3: TGCAGTGCTAGGTACACCCTGAACACTGAAGCTTTCTTT.

This clonotype was detected ten times or more. V usage is TRBV27 and J usage is TRBJ2-7; TRBD2 matches at 10 bases. CDR3 length: 14 residues. Unmatched junction bases numbered 6, after V lost 6 bases and J lost 4 bases. Germline V CDR1 and CDR2: MNHEY, SMNVEV (reference sequence). CDR3 sequence: CASRQREGLYEQYF. Written as DNA, the CDR3 is TGTGCCAGCAGACAGCGGGAGGGCCTGTACGAGCAGTACTTC.

The chain carries TRBV12-3 or TRBV12-4 and TRBJ1-3; TRBD1 is a possible D gene (5 bases). The CDR3 extends over 15 amino acids. Trimming cost V 7 bases and J 0 bases, with 13 bases left between them. Written as DNA, the CDR3 is TGTGCCAGCACCCCGTCAGGGACCTCTGGAAACACCATATATTTT. Translation: CASTPSGTSGNTIYF.

This clonotype was seen at least ten times. The CDR3 loop is CSVGPGQGRKDTQYF. DNA of the CDR3: TGCAGCGTTGGACCGGGACAGGGGCGGAAAGATACGCAGTATTTT. The genes are TRBV29-1 and TRBJ2-3; 10 bases line up with TRBD1. With V trimmed by 4 bases and J by 5 bases, 9 bases remained unmatched. This CDR3 is built from 15 residues. Germline loops: CDR1 SQVTM, CDR2 ANQGSEA.

Only a few counts were recorded for this clonotype. CDR3 bases: TGTGCCAGCACCATCTCACGCCCAGGGGGAGAGACCCAGTACTTC. The encoded protein is CASTISRPGGETQYF. The chain links TRBV28 to TRBJ2-5; 7 bases align to TRBD1. Germline-derived CDR1 and CDR2 are MDHEN and SYDVKM. V gave up 7 bases and J gave up 4 bases; unmatched junction bases: 12. This CDR3 has 15 residues.

This clonotype has just a few counts. The chain recombines TRBV6-1 with TRBJ1-2; D is perhaps TRBD1 (6 bases). The CDR3 loop spans 15 amino acids. Germline CDR1 and CDR2: MNHNS and SASEGT. V was pared by 3 bases and J by 4 bases, with 15 bases between. CDR3: CASSEPWGGFYGYTF. The CDR3 DNA sequence: TGTGCCAGCAGTGAGCCCTGGGGGGGCTTCTATGGCTACACCTTC.

In this sample, this clonotype turned up a few times. The J gene is TRBJ1-3, the V gene TRBV2; D unclear. V was cut by 0 bases and J by 2 bases, with 8 bases left in between. Germline values: CDR1 SNHLY, CDR2 FYNNEI. The CDR3 consists of 15 residues. The CDR3 DNA follows: TGTGCCAGCAGTGAAGCGGGTTTACCTGGAAACACCATATATTTT. Translated, it gives CASSEAGLPGNTIYF.

This chain joins TRBV4-1 and TRBJ2-4; 10 positions agree with TRBD1. With V trimmed by 0 bases and J by 12 bases, 5 bases remained unmatched. CDR1 and CDR2 from the germline V gene are MGHRA and YSYEKL. CDR3 length: 14 amino acids. CDR3 bases: TGCGCCAGCAGCCAAGATCTCGGGACAGGGGATCAGTACTTC. Protein product: CASSQDLGTGDQYF.